Listed here are 11 T cell receptor beta chains from one sample, sequenced in a study of post-analysis software for immune sequencing data. Study-wide findings and caveats: There were several TRBV segments more frequent in patients than controls, and TRBV5-6, TRBV5-1 and TRBV20-1 were among them.

TCR beta libraries were prepared from cDNA with unique molecular identifiers. TCRdb independently ran MiXCR on the PCR reads; one entry per CDR3 protein. The table records about 430,000 distinct CDR3 sequences, roughly 38% of them present only once. No cognate antigen is known for these TCRs. Sequencing was carried out using blood. All receptors derive from a girl aged 2-10 years with multiple sclerosis.

This chain connects TRBV7-2 to TRBJ1-1; 8 bases are a match to TRBD1. The V segment lost 5 bases and the J segment 6 bases; nucleotides outside the gene matches: 8. This CDR3 is 14 amino acids long. Germline V lookup: CDR1 SGHTA, CDR2 FQGNSA. As DNA, the CDR3 is TGTGCCAGCAGCGAATCGACAGGGGTGGCTGAAGCTTTCTTT. As protein: CASSESTGVAEAFF.

The J gene is TRBJ2-7, the V gene TRBV4-3; D is uncertain. CDR1 LGHNA and CDR2 YSLEER come from the germline V gene. The CDR3 runs to 14 residues. The V and J ends lost 0 bases and 3 bases respectively, with 9 bases between them. The CDR3 here is CASSQEEGHYEQYF. The CDR3 bases are TGCGCCAGCAGCCAAGAGGAAGGGCACTACGAGCAGTACTTC.

In its sample, this clonotype was seen a few times. The chain links TRBV6-2 or TRBV6-3 to TRBJ1-2; no firm D call. CDR1 is MNHEY, CDR2 SVGEGT, per germline. This CDR3 region has 15 residues. V was shortened by 2 bases and J by 0 bases, with 10 bases between the two germline ends. The CDR3 sequence is CASSYGLGTNYGYTF. CDR3 sequence (DNA): TGTGCCAGCAGTTACGGGCTCGGAACTAACTATGGCTACACCTTC.

This clonotype occurred a few times. The chain carries TRBV5-6 and TRBJ1-5; 9 nucleotides match TRBD1. From germline, CDR1 is SGHDT and CDR2 YYEEEE. The CDR3 spans 14 residues. V was pared by 4 bases and J by 7 bases, with 6 bases of the junction left unmatched. The CDR3 nucleotides read TGTGCCAGCAGCCAGGGACAGGGAGGCCAGCCCCAGCATTTT. Protein: CASSQGQGGQPQHF.

The V and J genes are TRBV5-1 and TRBJ2-1, with D unresolved. Trimming stripped 0 bases from V and 3 bases from J, with 13 bases between. Germline CDR1 SGHRS, CDR2 YFSETQ. The CDR3 spans 16 residues. CDR3 sequence (DNA): TGCGCCAGCAGCTTGGCCGGCTCCTACTACTACAATGAGCAGTTCTTC. Residues: CASSLAGSYYYNEQFF.

This clonotype was recorded once. The rearrangement joins TRBV20-1 to TRBJ2-7; TRBD2 aligns across 9 bases. The CDR3 runs 14 residues. The germline CDR1 and CDR2 sequences are DFQATT and SNEGSKA (reference sequence). The ends lost 3 bases at V and 4 bases at J; junction bases unmatched: 7. The DNA for the CDR3 is TGCAGTGCTAGCCGGAGCGGGGGGCGTTACGAGCAGTACTTC. It specifies CSASRSGGRYEQYF.

This clonotype was counted between two and nine times. CDR3 loop: CASGLVGAPGNEQFF. CDR3 in DNA: TGTGCTAGTGGTTTGGTCGGGGCCCCTGGGAATGAGCAGTTCTTC. The chain joins TRBV12-5 to TRBJ2-1, with D possibly being TRBD1 or TRBD2 (5 bases each). Germline CDR1 and CDR2: LGHNT and FRNRAP. Trimming cost V 0 bases and J 7 bases, with 13 bases left between them. This CDR3 is built from 15 residues.

This chain connects TRBV18 to TRBJ1-2; 7 bases agree with TRBD1. The V and J ends lost 4 bases and 1 base, in that order; junction bases with no gene match: 12. Per germline, CDR1 KGHSH and CDR2 LQKENI. This CDR3 has 17 amino acids. In DNA, the CDR3 is TGTGCCAGCTCACGAACCGGGACAGACTCACGTAACTATGGCTACACCTTC. Amino acid sequence: CASSRTGTDSRNYGYTF.

The J gene is TRBJ2-3, the V gene TRBV2, with 9 bases matching TRBD2. V trimming: 8 bases; J trimming: 4 bases; junction bases outside the gene matches: 13. Germline V CDR1 and CDR2: SNHLY, FYNNEI. This CDR3 is built from 16 residues. This CDR3 reads CASHGPGLAPPDTQYF. The DNA for the CDR3 is TGTGCCAGCCATGGTCCGGGACTAGCCCCCCCAGATACGCAGTATTTT. The whole variable domain, filled in from reference TRBV2 and TRBJ2-3, reads EPEVTQTPSHQVTQMGQEVILRCVPISNHLYFYWYRQILGQKVEFLVSFYNNEISEKSEIFDDQFSVERPDGSNFTLKIRSTKLEDSAMYFCASHGPGLAPPDTQYFGPGTRLTVL.

This clonotype occurred a few times. The chain employs TRBV10-3 and TRBJ1-2; 7 nucleotides agree with TRBD1. The ends lost 0 bases at V and 4 bases at J; junction bases unmatched: 2. From germline, CDR1 is ENHRY and CDR2 SYGVKD. The CDR3 length is 14 residues. CDR3 residues: CAISESGGVYGYTF. CDR3 nucleotide sequence: TGTGCCATCAGTGAGTCAGGGGGCGTCTATGGCTACACCTTC.

This clonotype appeared many times. The chain combines TRBV29-1 with TRBJ2-1; D may be TRBD1 (6 bases). The V end was cut by 6 bases, the J end by 8 bases, with 14 bases between. This CDR3 comprises 12 residues. Germline CDR1 and CDR2: SQVTM and ANQGSEA. The CDR3 sequence: CSVADRLDEQFF. The CDR3 DNA is TGCAGCGTCGCTGACAGGTTAGATGAGCAGTTCTTC.